This is a list of T cell receptor beta chains from one sample in a study of T cell clones after liver transplantation. The assay was immunoSEQ multiplex PCR, and TCRdb's table has in-frame clones only and misses some. The sample lists some 15,000 clones, 80% to 95% occurring once. The sequencing here drew on CD8+ T cells from blood, taken before liver transplant. The receptors were sampled from a human donor who received a liver transplant. CDR3s include the opening cysteine and the closing phenylalanine or tryptophan. D genes are given only for firm matches. For some rows the clone size is stated as once, few or many, or as a class when expanded; others skip it.

d_call	v_call	j_call	clone_size	cdr3_aa	cdr3_nt
NA	TRBV28	TRBJ2-7	NA	CASTLPGGTYEQYF	TGTGCCAGCACCCTCCCCGGCGGAACCTACGAGCAGTACTTC
NA	TRBV14	TRBJ2-7	NA	CASSHLGGSPYEQYF	TGTGCCAGCAGCCACCTAGGGGGGAGTCCCTACGAGCAGTACTTC
TRBD2	TRBV4-2	TRBJ2-7	NA	CASRGEASGSIEQYF	TGTGCCAGCAGAGGGGAGGCTAGCGGGAGTATTGAGCAGTACTTC
NA	TRBV4-3	TRBJ2-2	once	CASSQDRANTGELFF	TGCGCCAGCAGCCAAGACAGGGCGAACACCGGGGAGCTGTTTTTT
TRBD1	TRBV6-5	TRBJ1-1	NA	CASSPTGTGETEAFF	TGTGCCAGCAGCCCCACCGGGACAGGGGAAACTGAAGCTTTCTTT
NA	TRBV27	TRBJ1-1	NA	CATGRLGTEAFF	TGTGCCACCGGACGGTTGGGCACTGAAGCTTTCTTT
TRBD1	TRBV27	TRBJ2-1	NA	CASSTPGTGLDEQFF	TGTGCCAGCTCAACCCCCGGGACAGGGTTGGATGAGCAGTTCTTC
TRBD2	TRBV6-5	TRBJ2-2	NA	CASSYSAGEDTGELFF	TGTGCCAGCAGTTACTCGGCGGGGGAGGACACCGGGGAGCTGTTTTTT
NA	TRBV7-8	TRBJ2-7	few	CASSLVQGPSYEQYF	TGTGCCAGCAGCTTAGTTCAGGGGCCATCCTACGAGCAGTACTTC
NA	TRBV7-3	TRBJ2-2	NA	CASSSNTGELFF	TGTGCCAGCAGCTCTAACACCGGGGAGCTGTTTTTT
TRBD2	TRBV5-1	TRBJ2-5	NA	CASRGPLAGSETQYF	TGCGCCAGCCGCGGCCCACTAGCGGGGTCAGAGACCCAGTACTTC
NA	TRBV27	TRBJ1-2	NA	CASSLNVRDGYTF	TGTGCCAGCAGTTTAAATGTTCGGGATGGCTACACCTTC
TRBD1	TRBV27	TRBJ2-7	NA	CASSQMTGVEQYF	TGTGCCAGCAGTCAAATGACAGGGGTTGAGCAGTACTTC
TRBD2	TRBV5-6	TRBJ2-3	NA	CASSLRTGGTDTQYF	TGTGCCAGCAGCTTGAGGACGGGGGGGACAGATACGCAGTATTTT
TRBD1	TRBV27	TRBJ2-7	NA	CASSSGTGGYEQYF	TGTGCCAGCAGCTCCGGGACAGGGGGCTACGAGCAGTACTTC
NA	TRBV9	TRBJ2-2	NA	CASSVGGGTGELFF	TGTGCCAGCAGCGTTGGGGGAGGCACCGGGGAGCTGTTTTTT
TRBD1	TRBV11-2	TRBJ2-1	NA	CASSSWDRGNEQFF	TGTGCCAGCAGCTCCTGGGACAGGGGCAATGAGCAGTTCTTC
TRBD1	TRBV19	TRBJ2-7	NA	CASSILQGKAYEQYF	TGTGCCAGTAGTATTTTACAGGGGAAAGCCTACGAGCAGTACTTC
NA	TRBV10-3	TRBJ2-4	NA	CAIKGEGNLKNIQYF	TGTGCCATAAAGGGCGAGGGGAATCTGAAAAACATTCAGTACTTC
TRBD2	TRBV7-2	TRBJ2-1	NA	CASSPLGTSGYNEQFF	TGTGCCAGCAGTCCATTAGGGACTAGCGGATACAATGAGCAGTTCTTC
TRBD1	TRBV11-3	TRBJ2-7	NA	CASSQTNDRAPYEQYF	TGTGCCAGCAGCCAAACCAATGACAGGGCTCCCTACGAGCAGTACTTC
NA	TRBV5-1	TRBJ1-1	NA	CASSSKRSSTEAFF	TGCGCCAGCAGCTCGAAGAGAAGTTCCACTGAAGCTTTCTTT
NA	TRBV11-2	TRBJ2-7	NA	CASSYSYEQYF	TGTGCCAGCAGCTACTCCTACGAGCAGTACTTC
NA	TRBV5-5	TRBJ1-1	NA	CASIMKRGTEAFF	TGTGCCAGCATCATGAAAAGGGGGACTGAAGCTTTCTTT
TRBD2	TRBV6-4	TRBJ2-1	NA	CASSSGTSGSNGQFF	TGTGCCAGCAGTTCCGGGACTAGCGGGAGTAACGGGCAGTTCTTC
TRBD2	TRBV11-2	TRBJ2-1	NA	CASSSRLAGRGEQFF	TGTGCCAGCAGCTCCCGACTAGCGGGAAGAGGTGAGCAGTTCTTC
NA	TRBV27	TRBJ2-1	NA	CASSPDGIGEFF	TGTGCCAGCAGTCCCGACGGGATAGGGGAGTTCTTC
NA	TRBV21-1	TRBJ1-4	NA	CAREWCEGEKLFF	TGTGCCAGGGAATGGTGCGAGGGTGAAAAACTGTTTTTT
NA	TRBV19	TRBJ2-5	NA	CASSIGFASGGETQYF	TGTGCCAGTAGTATCGGGTTTGCCTCTGGGGGGGAGACCCAGTACTTC
NA	TRBV29-1	TRBJ2-1	NA	CSVVLQGWEQFF	TGCAGCGTTGTGTTGCAGGGGTGGGAGCAGTTCTTC
NA	TRBV4-3	TRBJ2-3	NA	CASSQDSTDTQYF	TGCGCCAGCAGCCAGGATAGCACAGATACGCAGTATTTT
TRBD2	TRBV5-1	TRBJ2-7	NA	CASSLADDAGGPTLGEQYF	TGCGCCAGCAGCTTGGCCGATGATGCGGGAGGGCCCACCCTCGGGGAGCAGTACTTC
NA	TRBV9	TRBJ2-7	NA	CASSAGMREDEQYF	TGTGCCAGCAGCGCTGGTATGAGGGAGGATGAGCAGTACTTC
NA	TRBV29-1	TRBJ2-1	NA	CSVLRLNEQFF	TGCAGCGTCCTCCGGCTCAATGAGCAGTTCTTC
NA	TRBV10-3	TRBJ1-4	NA	CAISRDNEKLFF	TGTGCCATCAGCAGGGATAATGAAAAACTGTTTTTT
TRBD2	TRBV7-6	TRBJ2-3	NA	CASGLGGNPDTQYF	TGTGCCAGCGGCCTCGGGGGGAATCCAGATACGCAGTATTTT
TRBD1	TRBV18	TRBJ2-1	NA	CASSPSDRRAYNEQFF	TGTGCCAGCTCACCCTCGGACAGGAGAGCCTACAATGAGCAGTTCTTC